This T cell receptor (beta chain) originates from a study of response to subunit inactivated influenza vaccine. Trimming removed 0 bases from V and 3 bases from J, with 6 bases in between. This CDR3 comprises 13 residues. The germline gives CDR1 SGDLS, CDR2 YYNGEE. TCRdb ran MiXCR on the RT-PCR reads and lists one entry per CDR3 protein. The table records roughly 780,000 distinct CDR3 sequences, approximately 18% of them present only once. General study results and limits: Each seasonal flu vaccination may recruit only limited new T cells, authors suggested.

This clonotype was seen more than once but under ten times. The antigen remains undetermined. The clonotype originates from a man in his fifties or sixties who received an inactivated influenza vaccine. Sequenced here: PBMCs from blood, sampled more than 4 days after vaccination. The rearrangement uses TRBV9 and TRBJ1-1; D not certain. DNA of the CDR3: TGTGCCAGCAGCGTAGAAGCTGACACTGAAGCTTTCTTT. It translates to CASSVEADTEAFF. The variable domain in full, with the rest retrieved from reference TRBV9 and TRBJ1-1, is DSGVTQTPKHLITATGQRVTLRCSPRSGDLSVYWYQQSLDQGLQFLIQYYNGEERAKGNILERFSAQQFPDLHSELNLSSLELGDSALYFCASSVEADTEAFFGQGTRLTVV.